This T cell receptor (beta chain) was identified in a study of blood T cell repertoires in COVID-19. Overall study context: Samples came from the United States, Italy and Spain, spanning acute and convalescent COVID-19. T cells, B-cell-depleted T cells, or PBMCs supplied cDNA or gDNA.

This CDR3 spans 14 amino acids. Germline CDR1 is GTSNPN and CDR2 is SVGIG (reference sequence). The junction had 11 bases not matched to a gene; V was cut back by 4 bases and J by 7 bases. In the authors' workflow: Amplification of reference gene primers provided the estimated nucleated cell counts. Clones were read by immunoSEQ multiplex PCR, and TCRdb kept only the in-frame ones, dropping some. For V, J and clone size, that table is used; D and trimming come from the DNA. In the table there are some 120,000 clones, about four fifths of which are singletons. This clonotype originated in a woman aged 50 to 60 with acute or convalescent COVID-19. The material sequenced was peripheral blood. The genes are TRBV30 and TRBJ1-2; 8 nucleotides agree with TRBD1. CDR3 coding DNA: TGTGCCTGGATTTCCAGGGGGCGGATTGGTGGCTACACCTTC. Translation gives CAWISRGRIGGYTF.